These T cell receptor beta chains were read from a single sample in a study of shared clonotypes between healthy human individuals. Clones were sequenced by immunoSEQ multiplex PCR, and TCRdb holds only the in-frame ones, with some missing. The sample holds some 1,900,000 clones; about 95% are singletons and the top ten take approximately 1.2%. Specimen: naive CD8+ T cells sorted from blood. These receptors were obtained from a man between 18 and 29 years old in good health. The CDR3 runs from the conserved cysteine through the conserved F or W. The D gene is left open where the match is weak. Clone size is stated in some rows and not others, as once, few, many or a class when expanded.

v_call: TRBV19
clone_size: few
j_call: TRBJ2-7
d_call: -
cdr3_aa: CASSPGPYEQYF
cdr3_nt: TGTGCCAGTAGTCCCGGGCCCTACGAGCAGTACTTC

v_call: TRBV2
clone_size: -
j_call: TRBJ2-1
d_call: -
cdr3_aa: CASSDVQSSYNEQFF
cdr3_nt: TGTGCCAGCAGTGATGTTCAGAGCTCCTACAATGAGCAGTTCTTC

v_call: TRBV30
clone_size: -
j_call: TRBJ1-1
d_call: -
cdr3_aa: CAWSAGRVAFF
cdr3_nt: TGTGCCTGGAGTGCCGGACGGGTGGCTTTCTTT

v_call: TRBV5-6
clone_size: -
j_call: TRBJ1-1
d_call: -
cdr3_aa: CASSLGGSGIILGAFF
cdr3_nt: TGTGCCAGCAGCTTGGGGGGGTCCGGCATTATATTGGGAGCTTTCTTT

v_call: TRBV13
clone_size: -
j_call: TRBJ2-1
d_call: TRBD2
cdr3_aa: CASSQGASGGTWNEQFF
cdr3_nt: TGTGCCAGCAGCCAGGGGGCTAGCGGGGGAACCTGGAATGAGCAGTTCTTC

v_call: TRBV5-6
clone_size: -
j_call: TRBJ1-5
d_call: TRBD1
cdr3_aa: CASSSGTGVQPQHF
cdr3_nt: TGTGCCAGCAGCTCCGGGACAGGAGTTCAGCCCCAGCATTTT

v_call: TRBV27
clone_size: once
j_call: TRBJ2-2
d_call: -
cdr3_aa: CASSLVGAGELFF
cdr3_nt: TGTGCCAGCTCCCTCGTGGGGGCCGGGGAGCTGTTTTTT

v_call: TRBV5-1
clone_size: -
j_call: TRBJ1-6
d_call: -
cdr3_aa: CASSLTGFRNPGSPLHF
cdr3_nt: TGCGCCAGCAGCTTAACAGGGTTTCGAAACCCTGGTTCACCCCTCCACTTT

v_call: TRBV5-5
clone_size: -
j_call: TRBJ2-5
d_call: -
cdr3_aa: CASSLLTAMGYQETQYF
cdr3_nt: TGTGCCAGCAGCTTGTTGACAGCAATGGGGTACCAAGAGACCCAGTACTTC

v_call: TRBV4-1
clone_size: -
j_call: TRBJ1-2
d_call: TRBD1
cdr3_aa: CASSHQKAGQGSNYGYTF
cdr3_nt: TGCGCCAGCAGCCACCAAAAGGCGGGACAGGGTTCAAACTATGGCTACACCTTC

v_call: TRBV4-1
clone_size: -
j_call: TRBJ2-7
d_call: -
cdr3_aa: CASSQDLGYEQYF
cdr3_nt: TGCGCCAGCAGCCAAGATCTCGGATACGAGCAGTACTTC

v_call: TRBV27
clone_size: -
j_call: TRBJ1-2
d_call: -
cdr3_aa: CASSLRQPYGYTF
cdr3_nt: TGTGCCAGCAGTTTAAGACAGCCCTATGGCTACACCTTC

v_call: TRBV11-2
clone_size: -
j_call: TRBJ2-3
d_call: -
cdr3_aa: CASSSGDTQYF
cdr3_nt: TGTGCCAGCAGCTCAGGAGATACGCAGTATTTT

v_call: TRBV5-6
clone_size: -
j_call: TRBJ2-1
d_call: -
cdr3_aa: CASTRSGPSSYNEQFF
cdr3_nt: TGTGCCAGCACCCGAAGCGGGCCAAGCTCCTACAATGAGCAGTTCTTC

v_call: TRBV27
clone_size: -
j_call: TRBJ2-1
d_call: TRBD2
cdr3_aa: CASSLSGASYNEQFF
cdr3_nt: TGTGCCAGCAGCCTAAGCGGGGCCTCCTACAATGAGCAGTTCTTC

v_call: TRBV14
clone_size: -
j_call: TRBJ2-3
d_call: TRBD1
cdr3_aa: CASSQRTGGITDTQYF
cdr3_nt: TGTGCCAGCAGCCAAAGGACAGGGGGCATAACAGATACGCAGTATTTT

v_call: TRBV14
clone_size: -
j_call: TRBJ2-3
d_call: TRBD2
cdr3_aa: CASSQRLAGGLLDTQYF
cdr3_nt: TGTGCCAGCAGCCAACGACTAGCGGGAGGGTTATTAGATACGCAGTATTTT

v_call: TRBV25-1
clone_size: -
j_call: TRBJ1-5
d_call: -
cdr3_aa: CASSEWDQSQPQHF
cdr3_nt: TGTGCCAGCAGTGAATGGGACCAATCTCAGCCCCAGCATTTT

v_call: TRBV27
clone_size: -
j_call: TRBJ2-1
d_call: TRBD2
cdr3_aa: CASSLSGVYNEQFF
cdr3_nt: TGTGCCAGCAGTCTGAGCGGGGTCTACAATGAGCAGTTCTTC

v_call: TRBV30
clone_size: once
j_call: TRBJ2-7
d_call: TRBD1
cdr3_aa: CAWSGGGSAYEQYF
cdr3_nt: TGTGCCTGGAGTGGAGGGGGCTCTGCGTACGAGCAGTACTTC

v_call: TRBV7-2
clone_size: -
j_call: TRBJ2-1
d_call: TRBD2
cdr3_aa: CASSPGLAGGPYNEQFF
cdr3_nt: TGTGCCAGCAGCCCGGGACTAGCGGGAGGACCGTACAATGAGCAGTTCTTC

v_call: TRBV29-1
clone_size: -
j_call: TRBJ2-3
d_call: -
cdr3_aa: CSVEGHLSTDTQYF
cdr3_nt: TGCAGCGTTGAAGGACACCTCAGCACAGATACGCAGTATTTT

v_call: TRBV15
clone_size: -
j_call: TRBJ2-1
d_call: -
cdr3_aa: CATSNDGGTEQFF
cdr3_nt: TGTGCCACCAGCAACGACGGTGGGACGGAGCAGTTCTTC

v_call: TRBV6-5
clone_size: -
j_call: TRBJ2-3
d_call: TRBD1
cdr3_aa: CASSYGQGVDTQYF
cdr3_nt: TGTGCCAGTAGTTACGGACAGGGGGTGGATACGCAGTATTTT

v_call: TRBV4-3
clone_size: -
j_call: TRBJ2-7
d_call: TRBD2
cdr3_aa: CASSQSSSGLAGEQYF
cdr3_nt: TGCGCCAGCAGCCAATCCTCGAGTGGACTAGCAGGCGAGCAGTACTTC

v_call: TRBV6-5
clone_size: -
j_call: TRBJ2-3
d_call: TRBD1
cdr3_aa: CASSYGARGFTDTQYF
cdr3_nt: TGTGCCAGCAGTTACGGGGCCAGGGGGTTCACAGATACGCAGTATTTT

v_call: TRBV13
clone_size: -
j_call: TRBJ2-1
d_call: -
cdr3_aa: CASSSTDREGNEQFF
cdr3_nt: TGTGCCAGCAGCTCTACGGACAGGGAGGGCAATGAGCAGTTCTTC

v_call: TRBV4-1
clone_size: -
j_call: TRBJ2-7
d_call: TRBD1
cdr3_aa: CASSQESDRVYEQYF
cdr3_nt: TGCGCCAGCAGCCAAGAATCGGACAGGGTGTACGAGCAGTACTTC

v_call: TRBV5-8
clone_size: -
j_call: TRBJ2-2
d_call: TRBD2
cdr3_aa: CASSLLGGDTGELFF
cdr3_nt: TGTGCCAGCAGCTTGTTGGGAGGGGACACCGGGGAGCTGTTTTTT

v_call: TRBV9
clone_size: once
j_call: TRBJ1-4
d_call: -
cdr3_aa: CASSGRGGLANEKLFF
cdr3_nt: TGTGCCAGCAGCGGAAGAGGCGGGTTGGCTAATGAAAAACTGTTTTTT

v_call: TRBV6-6
clone_size: -
j_call: TRBJ1-5
d_call: -
cdr3_aa: CASSPNEQGQHF
cdr3_nt: TGTGCCAGCAGCCCCAATGAACAGGGCCAGCATTTT

v_call: TRBV5-6
clone_size: -
j_call: TRBJ2-2
d_call: -
cdr3_aa: CASSSVIRTGELFF
cdr3_nt: TGTGCCAGCAGCTCCGTCATACGCACCGGGGAGCTGTTTTTT

v_call: TRBV2
clone_size: -
j_call: TRBJ2-7
d_call: -
cdr3_aa: CASRIYEQYF
cdr3_nt: TGTGCCAGCAGAATCTACGAGCAGTACTTC

v_call: TRBV7-8
clone_size: -
j_call: TRBJ2-7
d_call: -
cdr3_aa: CASSLVGRREQYF
cdr3_nt: TGTGCCAGCAGCTTAGTTGGGAGAAGGGAGCAGTACTTC

v_call: TRBV27
clone_size: -
j_call: TRBJ2-7
d_call: TRBD1
cdr3_aa: CASSFGTGLSYEQYF
cdr3_nt: TGTGCCAGCAGTTTCGGGACAGGGTTATCCTACGAGCAGTACTTC

v_call: TRBV4-1
clone_size: -
j_call: TRBJ1-2
d_call: -
cdr3_aa: CASSDKPGGYGYTF
cdr3_nt: TGCGCCAGCAGCGACAAGCCGGGAGGCTATGGCTACACCTTC

v_call: TRBV27
clone_size: -
j_call: TRBJ2-7
d_call: -
cdr3_aa: CASSLSKAASYEQYF
cdr3_nt: TGTGCCAGCAGTTTATCGAAGGCAGCGTCCTACGAGCAGTACTTC

v_call: TRBV2
clone_size: -
j_call: TRBJ2-7
d_call: -
cdr3_aa: CASSEGVPGTYEQYF
cdr3_nt: TGTGCCAGCAGTGAAGGAGTCCCAGGGACCTACGAGCAGTACTTC

v_call: TRBV7-9
clone_size: -
j_call: TRBJ1-2
d_call: TRBD1
cdr3_aa: CASSLDERGLPFYGYTF
cdr3_nt: TGTGCCAGCAGCTTAGACGAAAGGGGGCTCCCGTTCTATGGCTACACCTTC

v_call: TRBV5-4
clone_size: -
j_call: TRBJ2-3
d_call: TRBD2
cdr3_aa: CAGRFSLAGGDTQYF
cdr3_nt: TGTGCCGGACGTTTCTCACTAGCGGGGGGAGATACGCAGTATTTT

v_call: TRBV11-2
clone_size: few
j_call: TRBJ1-1
d_call: -
cdr3_aa: CASSLGQGNTEAFF
cdr3_nt: TGTGCCAGCAGCTTAGGGCAGGGGAACACTGAAGCTTTCTTT

v_call: TRBV7-6
clone_size: -
j_call: TRBJ2-7
d_call: -
cdr3_aa: CASQTGYEQYF
cdr3_nt: TGTGCCAGCCAGACGGGTTACGAGCAGTACTTC

v_call: TRBV6-1
clone_size: -
j_call: TRBJ2-2
d_call: -
cdr3_aa: CASSEGSGGTGELFF
cdr3_nt: TGTGCCAGCAGTGAAGGGTCAGGGGGGACCGGGGAGCTGTTTTTT

v_call: TRBV11-1
clone_size: -
j_call: TRBJ2-5
d_call: TRBD1
cdr3_aa: CASSRDRGEETQYF
cdr3_nt: TGTGCCAGCAGCCGGGACAGGGGGGAAGAGACCCAGTACTTC

v_call: TRBV6-6
clone_size: -
j_call: TRBJ2-2
d_call: -
cdr3_aa: CASTTVAGELFF
cdr3_nt: TGTGCCAGCACGACGGTGGCTGGGGAGCTGTTTTTT

v_call: TRBV7-9
clone_size: -
j_call: TRBJ1-2
d_call: -
cdr3_aa: CASSFQGLDGYTF
cdr3_nt: TGTGCCAGCAGCTTCCAGGGATTAGATGGCTACACCTTC

v_call: TRBV7-9
clone_size: -
j_call: TRBJ1-1
d_call: -
cdr3_aa: CASSLAGGAEAFF
cdr3_nt: TGTGCCAGCAGCTTAGCCGGCGGGGCCGAAGCTTTCTTT

v_call: TRBV4-1
clone_size: -
j_call: TRBJ2-5
d_call: -
cdr3_aa: CASSQNKEIQETQYF
cdr3_nt: TGCGCCAGCAGCCAAAACAAAGAGATTCAAGAGACCCAGTACTTC

v_call: TRBV7-9
clone_size: -
j_call: TRBJ2-5
d_call: -
cdr3_aa: CASSFAILGETQYF
cdr3_nt: TGTGCCAGCAGCTTCGCCATCCTAGGGGAGACCCAGTACTTC

v_call: TRBV18
clone_size: -
j_call: TRBJ2-5
d_call: TRBD1
cdr3_aa: CASSPPTGGAGETQYF
cdr3_nt: TGTGCCAGCTCACCACCGACAGGGGGCGCCGGGGAGACCCAGTACTTC

v_call: TRBV9
clone_size: -
j_call: TRBJ2-3
d_call: -
cdr3_aa: CASSGNGDTQYF
cdr3_nt: TGTGCCAGCAGCGGGAATGGGGATACGCAGTATTTT

v_call: TRBV5-5
clone_size: -
j_call: TRBJ1-5
d_call: TRBD1
cdr3_aa: CASSPQGAGSNQPQHF
cdr3_nt: TGTGCCAGCAGCCCCCAGGGGGCTGGAAGCAATCAGCCCCAGCATTTT

v_call: TRBV4-3
clone_size: -
j_call: TRBJ1-1
d_call: TRBD1
cdr3_aa: CASSQSGQGAEAFF
cdr3_nt: TGCGCCAGCAGCCAATCGGGACAGGGGGCTGAAGCTTTCTTT

v_call: TRBV7-9
clone_size: -
j_call: TRBJ2-3
d_call: -
cdr3_aa: CASSWPPGADTQYF
cdr3_nt: TGTGCCAGCAGCTGGCCCCCAGGGGCCGATACGCAGTATTTT